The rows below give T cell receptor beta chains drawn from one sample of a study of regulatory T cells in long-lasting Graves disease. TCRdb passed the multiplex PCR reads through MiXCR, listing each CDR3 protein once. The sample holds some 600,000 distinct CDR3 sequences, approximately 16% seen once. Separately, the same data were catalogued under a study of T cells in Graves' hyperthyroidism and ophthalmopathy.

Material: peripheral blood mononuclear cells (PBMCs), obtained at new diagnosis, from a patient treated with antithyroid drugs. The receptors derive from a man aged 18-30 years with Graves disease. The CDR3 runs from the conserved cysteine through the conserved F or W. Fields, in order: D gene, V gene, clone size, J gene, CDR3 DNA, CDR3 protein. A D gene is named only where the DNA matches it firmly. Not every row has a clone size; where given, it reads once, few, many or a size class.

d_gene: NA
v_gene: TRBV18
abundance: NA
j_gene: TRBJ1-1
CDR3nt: TGTGCCAGCTCACCTCCACTAGGGGAGACTGAAGCTTTCTTT
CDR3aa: CASSPPLGETEAFF

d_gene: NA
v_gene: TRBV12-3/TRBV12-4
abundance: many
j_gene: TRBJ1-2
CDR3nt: TGTGCCAGCAGTATAATGGGTAACTATGGCTACACCTTC
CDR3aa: CASSIMGNYGYTF

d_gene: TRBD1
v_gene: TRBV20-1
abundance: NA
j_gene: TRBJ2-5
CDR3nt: TGCAGTGCTCGGGCCAGGGGGGAGACCCAGTACTTC
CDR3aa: CSARARGETQYF

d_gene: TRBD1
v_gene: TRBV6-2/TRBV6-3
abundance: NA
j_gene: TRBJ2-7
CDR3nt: TGTGCCAGCAGTGAAGGACAGGGGCCTACCTACGAGCAGTACTTC
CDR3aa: CASSEGQGPTYEQYF

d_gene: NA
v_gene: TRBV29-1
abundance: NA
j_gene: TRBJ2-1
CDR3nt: TGCAGCGTTGACGGGCGGGCCGGGGGTAATGAGCAGTCCTTC
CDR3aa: CSVDGRAGGNEQSF

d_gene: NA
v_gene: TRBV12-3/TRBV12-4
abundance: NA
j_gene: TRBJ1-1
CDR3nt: TGTGCCAGCAGTTTGATCGGGGGACCCACTGAAGCTTTCTTT
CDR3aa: CASSLIGGPTEAFF

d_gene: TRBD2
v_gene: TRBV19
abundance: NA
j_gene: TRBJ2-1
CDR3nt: TGTGCCAGTAGCCCCGGGACTAGCGGGAGCTCAGCGGATGAGCAGTTCTTC
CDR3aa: CASSPGTSGSSADEQFF

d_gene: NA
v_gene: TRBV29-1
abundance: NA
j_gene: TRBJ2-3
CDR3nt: TGCAGCGTTGAAGATCCGGGGGCGCTTCAAGATACGCAGTATTTT
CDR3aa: CSVEDPGALQDTQYF

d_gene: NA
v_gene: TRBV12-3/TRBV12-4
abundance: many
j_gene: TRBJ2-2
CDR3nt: TGTGCCAGCAGCCAGGGGACTGCTAACACCGGGGAGCTGTTTTTT
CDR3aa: CASSQGTANTGELFF

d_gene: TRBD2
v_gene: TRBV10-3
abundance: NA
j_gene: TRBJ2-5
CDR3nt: TGTGCCATCGGAGCGCTTCCTAGCGGGAGGGCAGAGACCCAGTACTTC
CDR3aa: CAIGALPSGRAETQYF

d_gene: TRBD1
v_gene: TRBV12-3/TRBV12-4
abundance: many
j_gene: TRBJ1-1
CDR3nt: TGTGCCAGCACCAGGGGGGAGAACACTGAAGCTTTCTTT
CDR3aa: CASTRGENTEAFF

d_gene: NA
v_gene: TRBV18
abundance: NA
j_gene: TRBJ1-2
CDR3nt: TGTGCCAGCTCACCACACACAGACTATGGCTACACCTTC
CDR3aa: CASSPHTDYGYTF

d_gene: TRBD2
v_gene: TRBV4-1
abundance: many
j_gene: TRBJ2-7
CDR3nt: TGCGCCAGCAGCCAAGGGACTAGCGGGACTTACGAGCAGTACTTC
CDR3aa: CASSQGTSGTYEQYF

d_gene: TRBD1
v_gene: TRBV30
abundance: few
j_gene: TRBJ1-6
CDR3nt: TGTGCCTGGAGGGGGACAGCGTATAATTCACCCCTCCACTTT
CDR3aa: CAWRGTAYNSPLHF

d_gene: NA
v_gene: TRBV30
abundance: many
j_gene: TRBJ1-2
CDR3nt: TGTGCCTGGAGTGTAAGTGTCGTGAGGACAGACGACTATGGCTACACCTTC
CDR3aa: CAWSVSVVRTDDYGYTF

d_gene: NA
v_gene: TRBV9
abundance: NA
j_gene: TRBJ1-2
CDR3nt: TGTGCCAGCAGCGTTGACTACTATGGCTACACCTTC
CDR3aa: CASSVDYYGYTF

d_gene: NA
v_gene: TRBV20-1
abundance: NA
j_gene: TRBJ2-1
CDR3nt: TGCAGTGCTAGAGACAGCCTGTCGGGACACTCCTACAATGAGCAGTTCTTC
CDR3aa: CSARDSLSGHSYNEQFF

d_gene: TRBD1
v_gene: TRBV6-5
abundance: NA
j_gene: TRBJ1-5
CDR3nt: TGTGCCAGCAGTTACTCTCCACAGGGGAATCAGCCCCAGCATTTT
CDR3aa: CASSYSPQGNQPQHF

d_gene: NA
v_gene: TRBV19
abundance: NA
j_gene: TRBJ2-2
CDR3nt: TGTGCCAGTAGTATAGTTCTGGGACGGCGCACCGGGGAGCTGTTTTTT
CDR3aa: CASSIVLGRRTGELFF

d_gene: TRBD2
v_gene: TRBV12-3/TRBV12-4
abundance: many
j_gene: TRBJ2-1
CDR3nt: TGTGCCAGCAGTTTTACCGGGACTAGCGGGAGGGCCACTTACAATGAGCAGTTCTTC
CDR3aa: CASSFTGTSGRATYNEQFF

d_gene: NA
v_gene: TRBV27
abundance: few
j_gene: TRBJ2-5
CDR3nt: TGTGCCAGCAGTTTAAGCTTCGCTACCCAAGAGACCCAGTACTTC
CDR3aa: CASSLSFATQETQYF

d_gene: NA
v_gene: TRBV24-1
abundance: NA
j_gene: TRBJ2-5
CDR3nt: TGTGCCACCTCAAATGGGGCAGTGGAGACCCAGTACTTC
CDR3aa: CATSNGAVETQYF

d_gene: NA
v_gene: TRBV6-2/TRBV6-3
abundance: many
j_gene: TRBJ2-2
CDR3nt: TGTGCCAGCGGTATCGCCGGGACAAGTAACACCGGGGAGCTGTTTTTT
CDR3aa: CASGIAGTSNTGELFF

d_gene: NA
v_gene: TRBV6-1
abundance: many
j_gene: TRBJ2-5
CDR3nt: TGTGCCAGCATTTGGGGGACCGAAGAGACCCAGTACTTC
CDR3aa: CASIWGTEETQYF

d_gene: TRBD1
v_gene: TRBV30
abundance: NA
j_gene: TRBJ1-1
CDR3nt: TGTGCCTGGAACAAGGACAGGACGCCCCCGCTCACTGAAGCTTTCTTT
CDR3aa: CAWNKDRTPPLTEAFF

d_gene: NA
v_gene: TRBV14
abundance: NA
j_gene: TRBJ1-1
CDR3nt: TGTGCCAGCAGCCAAGATCGGGTAACCGCTTTCTTT
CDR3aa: CASSQDRVTAFF

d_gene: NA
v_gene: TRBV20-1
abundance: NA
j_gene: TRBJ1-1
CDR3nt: TGCAGTGTTAGCAGGGTGGGGACTGAAGCTTTCTTT
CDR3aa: CSVSRVGTEAFF

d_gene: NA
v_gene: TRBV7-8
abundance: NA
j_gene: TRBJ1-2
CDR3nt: TGTGCCAGCAGCTTAGCGTACATCCAGACTAACTATGGCTACACCTTC
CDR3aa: CASSLAYIQTNYGYTF

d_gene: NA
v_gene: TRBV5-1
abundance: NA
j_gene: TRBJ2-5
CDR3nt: TGCGCCAGCAGCGAGGAGGTCCAAGAGACCCAGTACTTC
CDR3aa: CASSEEVQETQYF

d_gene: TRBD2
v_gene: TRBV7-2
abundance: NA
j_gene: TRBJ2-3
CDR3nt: TGTGCCAGCAGCCGTATCGTCTCTAGCGGGGTCACAGATACGCAGTATTTT
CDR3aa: CASSRIVSSGVTDTQYF

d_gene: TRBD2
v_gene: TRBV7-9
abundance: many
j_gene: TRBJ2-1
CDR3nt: TGTGCCAGCAGCCCCCCGGGGGGAGATTCCTACAATGAGCAGTTCTTC
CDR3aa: CASSPPGGDSYNEQFF

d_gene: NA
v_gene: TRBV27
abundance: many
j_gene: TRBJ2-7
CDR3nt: TGTGCCAGCAGTTTCGCGGCCAGCTCCTACGAGCAGTACTTC
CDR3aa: CASSFAASSYEQYF

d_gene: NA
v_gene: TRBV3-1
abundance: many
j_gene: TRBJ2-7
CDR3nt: TGTGCCAGCAGCCAAGAATGGCTTGGGGAGCAGTACTTC
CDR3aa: CASSQEWLGEQYF

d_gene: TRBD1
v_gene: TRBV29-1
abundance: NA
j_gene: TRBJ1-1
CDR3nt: TGCAGCGGGACGGGACAGGTGGTCACTGAAGCTTTCTTT
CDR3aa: CSGTGQVVTEAFF

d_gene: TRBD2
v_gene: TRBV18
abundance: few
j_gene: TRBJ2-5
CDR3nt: TGTGCCAGCTCACCACTCCCCAGGCTAGCGGGAGGATGGGAGACCCAGTACTTC
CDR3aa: CASSPLPRLAGGWETQYF